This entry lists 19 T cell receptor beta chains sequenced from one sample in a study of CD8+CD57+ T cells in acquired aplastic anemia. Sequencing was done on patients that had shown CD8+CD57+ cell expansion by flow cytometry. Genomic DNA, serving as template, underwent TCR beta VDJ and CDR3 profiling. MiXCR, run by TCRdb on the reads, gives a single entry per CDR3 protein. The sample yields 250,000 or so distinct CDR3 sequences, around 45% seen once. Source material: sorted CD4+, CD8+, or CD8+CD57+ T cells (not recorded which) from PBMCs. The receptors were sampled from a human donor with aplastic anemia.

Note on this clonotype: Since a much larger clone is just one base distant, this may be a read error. The CDR3 sequence: CTSSLPGGAYNEQFF. DNA for the CDR3: TGTACCAGCAGCTTACCGGGGGGGGCCTACAATGAGCAGTTCTTC. V usage is TRBV7-9 and J usage is TRBJ2-1; 8 positions match TRBD2. The germline V gene encodes CDR1 SEHNR and CDR2 FQNEAQ (reference sequence). This CDR3 is built from 15 residues.

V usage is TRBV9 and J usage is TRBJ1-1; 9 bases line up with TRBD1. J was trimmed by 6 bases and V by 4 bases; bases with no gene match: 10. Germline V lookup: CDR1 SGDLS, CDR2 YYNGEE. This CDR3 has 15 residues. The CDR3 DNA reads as TGTGCCAGCAGCCCCCGACAGGGGGTCGGCTCTGAAGCTTTCTTT. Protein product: CASSPRQGVGSEAFF.

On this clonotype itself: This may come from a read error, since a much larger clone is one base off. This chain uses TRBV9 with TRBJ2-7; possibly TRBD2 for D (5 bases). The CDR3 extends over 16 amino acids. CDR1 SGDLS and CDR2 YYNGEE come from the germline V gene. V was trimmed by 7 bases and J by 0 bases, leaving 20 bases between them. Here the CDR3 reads CASGEPITSYSYEQYF. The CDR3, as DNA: TGTGCCAGCGGCGAACCGATAACTAGTTACTCCTACGAGCAGTACTTC.

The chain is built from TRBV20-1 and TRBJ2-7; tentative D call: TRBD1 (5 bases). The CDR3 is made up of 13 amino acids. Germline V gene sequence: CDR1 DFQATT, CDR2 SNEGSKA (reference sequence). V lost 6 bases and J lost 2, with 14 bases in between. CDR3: CSAVRGPTYEQYF. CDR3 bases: TGCAGTGCAGTTAGGGGCCCAACCTACGAGCAGTACTTC.

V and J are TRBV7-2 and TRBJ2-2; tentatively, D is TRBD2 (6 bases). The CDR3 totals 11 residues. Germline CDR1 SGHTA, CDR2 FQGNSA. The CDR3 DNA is TGTGCAAATTGGCGGGACGGGGAGCTGTTTTTT. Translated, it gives CANWRDGELFF.

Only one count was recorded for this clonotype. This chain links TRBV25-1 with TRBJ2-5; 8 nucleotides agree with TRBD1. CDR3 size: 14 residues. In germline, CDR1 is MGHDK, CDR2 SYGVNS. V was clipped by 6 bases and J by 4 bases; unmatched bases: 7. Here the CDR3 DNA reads TGTGCCAGCAGGGCAGGGGGCGGAGGAGAGACCCAGTACTTC. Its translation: CASRAGGGGETQYF.

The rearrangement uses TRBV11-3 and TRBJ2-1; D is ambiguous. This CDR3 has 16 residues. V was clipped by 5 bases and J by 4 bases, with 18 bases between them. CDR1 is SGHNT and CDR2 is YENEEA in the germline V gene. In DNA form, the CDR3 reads TGTGCCAGCAGCGTACCTTGGCAGATTTCTTACAATGAGCAGTTCTTC. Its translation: CASSVPWQISYNEQFF.

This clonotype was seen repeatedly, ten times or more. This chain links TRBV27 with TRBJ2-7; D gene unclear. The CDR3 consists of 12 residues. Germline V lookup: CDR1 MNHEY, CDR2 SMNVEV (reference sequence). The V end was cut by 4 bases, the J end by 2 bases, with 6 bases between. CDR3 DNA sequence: TGTGCCAGCAGTTCCCGAGCCTACGAGCAGTACTTC. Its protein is CASSSRAYEQYF.

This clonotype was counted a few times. In DNA, the CDR3 is TGCAGTGCTAGAGGACAGGGGGATCAGCCCCAGCATTTT. Translation gives CSARGQGDQPQHF. This chain uses TRBV20-1 with TRBJ1-5, with 9 positions matching TRBD1. The CDR3 has 13 residues. V lost 1 base and J lost 5; bases outside the gene matches: 0. Germline CDR1 is DFQATT and CDR2 is SNEGSKA (reference sequence).

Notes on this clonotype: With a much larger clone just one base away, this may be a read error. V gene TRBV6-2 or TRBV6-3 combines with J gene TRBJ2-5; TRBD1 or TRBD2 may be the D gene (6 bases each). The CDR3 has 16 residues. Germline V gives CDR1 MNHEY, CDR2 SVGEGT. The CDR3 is CASSYSGGRGPETRYF. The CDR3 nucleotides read TGTGCCAGCAGTTACTCGGGGGGCCGAGGTCCCGAGACCCGGTACTTC.

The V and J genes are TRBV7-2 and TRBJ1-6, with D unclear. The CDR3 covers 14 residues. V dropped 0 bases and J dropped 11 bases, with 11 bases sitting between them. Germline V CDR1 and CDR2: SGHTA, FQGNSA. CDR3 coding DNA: TGTGCCAGCAGCTTAGCCGGGCCGGACCCACCCCTCCACTTT. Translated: CASSLAGPDPPLHF.

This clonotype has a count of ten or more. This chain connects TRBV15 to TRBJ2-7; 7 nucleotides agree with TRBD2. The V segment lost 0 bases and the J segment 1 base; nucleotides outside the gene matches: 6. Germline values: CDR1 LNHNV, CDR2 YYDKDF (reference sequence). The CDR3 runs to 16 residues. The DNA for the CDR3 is TGTGCCACCAGCAGAGATGGGGGGGTAGGGTCCTACGAGCAGTACTTC. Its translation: CATSRDGGVGSYEQYF. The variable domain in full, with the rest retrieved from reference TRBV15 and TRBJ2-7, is DAMVIQNPRYQVTQFGKPVTLSCSQTLNHNVMYWYQQKSSQAPKLLFHYYDKDFNNEADTPDNFQSRRPNTSFCFLDIRSPGLGDTAMYLCATSRDGGVGSYEQYFGPGTRLTVT.

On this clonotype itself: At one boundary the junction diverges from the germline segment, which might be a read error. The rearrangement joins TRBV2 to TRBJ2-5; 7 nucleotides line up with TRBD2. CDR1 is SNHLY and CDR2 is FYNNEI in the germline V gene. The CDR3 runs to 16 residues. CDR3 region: CATSESGARTGNTQYF. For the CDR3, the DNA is TGTGCCACCAGTGAGAGCGGGGCTAGGACTGGGAACACCCAGTACTTC.

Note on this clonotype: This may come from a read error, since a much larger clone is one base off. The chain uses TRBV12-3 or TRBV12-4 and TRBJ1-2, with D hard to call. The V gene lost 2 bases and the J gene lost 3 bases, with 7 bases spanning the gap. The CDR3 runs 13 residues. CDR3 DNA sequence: TGTGCCAGCAGTTTAAGGCCTGACTATGGCTACACCTTC. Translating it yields CASSLRPDYGYTF.

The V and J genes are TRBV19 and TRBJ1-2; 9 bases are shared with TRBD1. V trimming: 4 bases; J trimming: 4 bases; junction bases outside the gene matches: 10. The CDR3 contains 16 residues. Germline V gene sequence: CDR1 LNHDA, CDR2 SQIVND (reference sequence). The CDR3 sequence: CASSNPYRGQGYGYTF. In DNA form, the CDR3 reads TGTGCCAGTAGTAACCCCTACAGGGGGCAAGGCTATGGCTACACCTTC.

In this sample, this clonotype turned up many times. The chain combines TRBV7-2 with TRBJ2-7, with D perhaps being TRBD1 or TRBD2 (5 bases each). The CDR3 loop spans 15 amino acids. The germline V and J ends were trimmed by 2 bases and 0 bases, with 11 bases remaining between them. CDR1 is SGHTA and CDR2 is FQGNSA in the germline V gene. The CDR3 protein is CASSLPGTASYEQYF. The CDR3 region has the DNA TGTGCCAGCAGCTTACCCGGGACGGCCTCCTACGAGCAGTACTTC.

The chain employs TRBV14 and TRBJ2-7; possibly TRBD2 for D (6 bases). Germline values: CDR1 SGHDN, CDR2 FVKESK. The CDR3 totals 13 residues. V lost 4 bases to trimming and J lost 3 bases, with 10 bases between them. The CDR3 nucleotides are TGTGCCAGCAGCCCCTGGGAGGACTACGAGCAGTACTTC. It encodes CASSPWEDYEQYF.

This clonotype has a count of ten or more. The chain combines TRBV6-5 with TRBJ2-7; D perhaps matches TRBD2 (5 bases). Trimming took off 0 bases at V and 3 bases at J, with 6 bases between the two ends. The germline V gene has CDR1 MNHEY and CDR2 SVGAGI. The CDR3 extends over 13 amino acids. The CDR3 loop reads CASSYSAGYEQYF. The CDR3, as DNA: TGTGCCAGCAGTTACTCGGCGGGCTACGAGCAGTACTTC.

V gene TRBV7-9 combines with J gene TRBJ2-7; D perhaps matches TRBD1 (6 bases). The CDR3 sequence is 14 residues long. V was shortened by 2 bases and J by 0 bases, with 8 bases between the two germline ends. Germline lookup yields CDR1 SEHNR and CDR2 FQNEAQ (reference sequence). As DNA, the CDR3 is TGTGCCAGCAGCTTACTGGGACACTCCTACGAGCAGTACTTC. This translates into CASSLLGHSYEQYF.